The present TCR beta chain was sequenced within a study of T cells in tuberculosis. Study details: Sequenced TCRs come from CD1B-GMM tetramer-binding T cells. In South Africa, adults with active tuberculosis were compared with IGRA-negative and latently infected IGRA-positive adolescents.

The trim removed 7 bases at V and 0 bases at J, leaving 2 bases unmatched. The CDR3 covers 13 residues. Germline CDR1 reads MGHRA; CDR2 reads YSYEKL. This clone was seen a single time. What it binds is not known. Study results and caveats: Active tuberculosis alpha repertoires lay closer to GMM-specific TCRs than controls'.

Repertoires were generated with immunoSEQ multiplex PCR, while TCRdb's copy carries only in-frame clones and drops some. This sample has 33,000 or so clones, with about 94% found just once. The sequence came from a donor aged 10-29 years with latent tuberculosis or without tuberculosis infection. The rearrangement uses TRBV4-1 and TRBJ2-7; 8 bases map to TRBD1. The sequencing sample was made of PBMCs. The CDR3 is CASKGQVSYEQYF. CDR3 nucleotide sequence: TGCGCCAGCAAGGGACAGGTCTCCTACGAGCAGTACTTC.